The sequence of this T cell receptor beta chain was determined in a study of patients and donors after allogeneic stem cell transplantation. The CDR3 contains 14 residues. Trimming removed 6 bases from V and 8 bases from J; junction bases left unmatched: 9. TCRdb used MiXCR to reprocess the RT-PCR reads, holding one entry per CDR3 protein. Here the sample spans 900,000 to 1,000,000 distinct CDR3 sequences, under 20% being singletons. The clonotype was recovered from a human donor who was either an allogeneic HSCT recipient or a stem cell or donor lymphocyte infusion donor (not recorded which). It is not recorded whose cells these are; they may come from a transplant donor. The sequenced material came from blood, either unsorted or a sorted T cell fraction (not recorded which). This sequence joins TRBV12-3 or TRBV12-4 and TRBJ1-4, with 7 bases matching TRBD1. The CDR3 here is CASRPQGRWEKLFF. The CDR3, as DNA: TGTGCCAGCAGGCCACAGGGGAGGTGGGAAAAACTGTTTTTT.